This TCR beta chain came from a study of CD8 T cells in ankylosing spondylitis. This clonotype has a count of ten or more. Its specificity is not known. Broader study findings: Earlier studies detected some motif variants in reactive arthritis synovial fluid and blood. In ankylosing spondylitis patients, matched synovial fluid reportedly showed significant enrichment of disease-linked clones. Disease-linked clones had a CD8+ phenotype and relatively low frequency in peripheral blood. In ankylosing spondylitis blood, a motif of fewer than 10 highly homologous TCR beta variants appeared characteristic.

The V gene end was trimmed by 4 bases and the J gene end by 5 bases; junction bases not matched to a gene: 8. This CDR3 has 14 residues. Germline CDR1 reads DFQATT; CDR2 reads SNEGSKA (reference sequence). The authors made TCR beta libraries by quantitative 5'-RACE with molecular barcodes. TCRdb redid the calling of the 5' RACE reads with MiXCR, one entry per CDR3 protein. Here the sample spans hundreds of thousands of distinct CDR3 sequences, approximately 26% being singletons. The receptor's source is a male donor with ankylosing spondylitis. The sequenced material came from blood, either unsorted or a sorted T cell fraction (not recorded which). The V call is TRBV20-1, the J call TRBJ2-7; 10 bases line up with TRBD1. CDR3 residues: CSANPGQGFNEQYF. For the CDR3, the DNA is TGCAGTGCTAACCCGGGACAGGGGTTTAACGAGCAGTACTTC.